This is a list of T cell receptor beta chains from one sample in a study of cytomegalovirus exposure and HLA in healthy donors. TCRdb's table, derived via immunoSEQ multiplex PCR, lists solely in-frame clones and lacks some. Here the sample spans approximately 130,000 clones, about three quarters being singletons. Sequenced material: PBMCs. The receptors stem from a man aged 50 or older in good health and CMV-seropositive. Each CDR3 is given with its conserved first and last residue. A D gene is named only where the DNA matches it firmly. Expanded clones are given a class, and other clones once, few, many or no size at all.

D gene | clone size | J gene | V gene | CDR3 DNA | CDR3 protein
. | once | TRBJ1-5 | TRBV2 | TGTGCCAGTCGGGGAGGTGTTCGAAGCAATCAGCCCCAGCATTTT | CASRGGVRSNQPQHF
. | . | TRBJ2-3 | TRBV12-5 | TGTGCTAGTGGCCCAGGGGGAGCGGGAGGCACAGATACGCAGTATTTT | CASGPGGAGGTDTQYF
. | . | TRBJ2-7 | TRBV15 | TGTGCCACCAGCAGAACAGGGTCCGAGCAGTACTTC | CATSRTGSEQYF
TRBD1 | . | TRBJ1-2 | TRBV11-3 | TGTGCCAGCAGCTTAGCCCAGGGGGTCGGGTATGGCTACACCTTC | CASSLAQGVGYGYTF
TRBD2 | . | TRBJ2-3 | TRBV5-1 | TGCGCCAGCAGCTTCGGGGGGGCCACCACAGATACGCAGTATTTT | CASSFGGATTDTQYF
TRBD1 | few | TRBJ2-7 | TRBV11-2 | TGTGCCAGCAGCCTCAGGGGGACAGGGTGGGACGAGCAGTACTTC | CASSLRGTGWDEQYF
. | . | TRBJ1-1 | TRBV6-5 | TGTGCCAGCAGTTACTTCTCAGGGACAAAGAACACTGAAGCTTTCTTT | CASSYFSGTKNTEAFF
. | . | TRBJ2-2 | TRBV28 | TGTGCCAGCAGTCCAACTAGATACACCGGGGAGCTGTTTTTT | CASSPTRYTGELFF
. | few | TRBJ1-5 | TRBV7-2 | TGTGCCAGCAGCTTAGGCACTGGGGGCCCGGGACCGCCTAATCAGCCCCAGCATTTT | CASSLGTGGPGPPNQPQHF
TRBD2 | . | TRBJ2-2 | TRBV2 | TGTGCCAGCAGTTACGGACTAGCGGGAGTGGCCGGGGAGCTGTTTTTT | CASSYGLAGVAGELFF
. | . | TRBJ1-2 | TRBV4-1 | TGCGCCAGCACCCCGTCGAGAGGGAATATCTATGGCTACACCTTC | CASTPSRGNIYGYTF
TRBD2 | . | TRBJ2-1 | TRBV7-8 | TGTGCCAGCAGCTCTCTAGCGGGAGGGCGGGTTGAGCAGTTCTTC | CASSSLAGGRVEQFF
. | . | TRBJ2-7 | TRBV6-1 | TGTGCCAGCAGTGAAGCGCTTAATCCTAGGCGTGAGCAGTACTTC | CASSEALNPRREQYF
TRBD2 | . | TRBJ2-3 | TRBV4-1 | TGCGCCAGCAGCCAAGAGTACTTTCTAGCGGGGGCGTCCCCACGCACAGATACGCAGTATTTT | CASSQEYFLAGASPRTDTQYF
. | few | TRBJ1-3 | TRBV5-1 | TGCGCCAGCAGCCGGGACTCTGGAAACACCATATATTTT | CASSRDSGNTIYF
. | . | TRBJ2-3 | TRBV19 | TGTGCCTGTACCCGTGGGACTAGCACAGATACGCAGTATTTT | CACTRGTSTDTQYF
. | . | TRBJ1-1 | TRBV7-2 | TGTGCCAGCAGCTTAAGGTCGCAGGGGAGCCTGAACACTGAGGCTTTCTTT | CASSLRSQGSLNTEAFF
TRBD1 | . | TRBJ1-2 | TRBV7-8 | TGTGCCAGCAGCTTAGGACAGGGTTACGGCTACACCTTC | CASSLGQGYGYTF
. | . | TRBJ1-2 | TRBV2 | TGTCTAAGCATCCGGGACATGATTAACTATGGCTACACCTTC | CLSIRDMINYGYTF
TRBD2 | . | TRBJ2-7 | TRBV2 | TGTGCCAGCAGTCCTTGGGAGGGTTACCACGAGCAGTACTTC | CASSPWEGYHEQYF
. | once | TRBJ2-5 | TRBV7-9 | TGTGCCAGCAGCTTAGACGGAGGGTTCCAAGAGACCCAGTACTTC | CASSLDGGFQETQYF
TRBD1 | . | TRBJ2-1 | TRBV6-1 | TGTGCCAGCAGTGAAATAGGGACAGCCTACAATGAGCAGTTCTTC | CASSEIGTAYNEQFF
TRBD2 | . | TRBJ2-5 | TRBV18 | TGTGCCAGCTCTCCCGGACTAGCGGGGGGGCCAAGAGAGACCCAGTACTTC | CASSPGLAGGPRETQYF
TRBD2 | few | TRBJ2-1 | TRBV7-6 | TGTGCCAGCAGTTACGGGGGGAGAGGGCCCTACAATGAGCAGTTCTTC | CASSYGGRGPYNEQFF
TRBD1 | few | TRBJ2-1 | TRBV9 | TGTGCCAGCAGCCCGGAACCTTTCAGGGGGCTCTACAATGAGCAGTTCTTC | CASSPEPFRGLYNEQFF
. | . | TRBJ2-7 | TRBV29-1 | TGCAGCGCTGGGGGGACCCCCTACGAGCAGTACTTC | CSAGGTPYEQYF
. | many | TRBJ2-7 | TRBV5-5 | TGTGCCAGCAGCCCGGGACTTTCCTACGAGCAGTACTTC | CASSPGLSYEQYF
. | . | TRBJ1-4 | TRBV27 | TGTGCCAGCAGTCAGGGCAGTATCATCACTAATGAAAAACTGTTTTTT | CASSQGSIITNEKLFF